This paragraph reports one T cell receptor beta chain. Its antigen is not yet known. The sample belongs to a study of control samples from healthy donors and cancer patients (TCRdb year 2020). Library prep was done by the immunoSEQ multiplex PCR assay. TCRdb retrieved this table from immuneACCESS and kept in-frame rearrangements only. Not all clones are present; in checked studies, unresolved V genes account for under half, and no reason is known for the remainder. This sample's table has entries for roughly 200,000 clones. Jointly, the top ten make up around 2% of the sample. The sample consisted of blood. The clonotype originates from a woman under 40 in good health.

The encoded CDR3 is CASSVTGGRETQYF. The sequence in DNA is TGTGCCAGCAGCGTAACGGGGGGGCGTGAGACCCAGTACTTC. Recombination linked TRBV9 to TRBJ2-5; TRBD2 fits 8 bases in the junction. From the cysteine through the phenylalanine, the CDR3 covers 14 amino acids. Only CDR3 DNA is held: 42 bases, read in frame from base 1. Reading the germline V gene gives CDR1 SGDLS and CDR2 YYNGEE. V trim: 1 base; J trim: 5 bases; unmatched bases: 4.